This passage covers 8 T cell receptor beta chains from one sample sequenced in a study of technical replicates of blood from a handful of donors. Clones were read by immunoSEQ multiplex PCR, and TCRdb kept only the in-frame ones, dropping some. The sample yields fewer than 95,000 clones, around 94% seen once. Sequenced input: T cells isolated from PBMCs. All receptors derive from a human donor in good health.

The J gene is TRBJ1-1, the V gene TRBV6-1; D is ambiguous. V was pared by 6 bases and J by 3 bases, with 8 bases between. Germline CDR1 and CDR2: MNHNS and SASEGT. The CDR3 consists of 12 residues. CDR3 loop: CASRVVDTEAFF. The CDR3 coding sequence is TGTGCCAGCAGGGTTGTAGACACTGAAGCTTTCTTT.

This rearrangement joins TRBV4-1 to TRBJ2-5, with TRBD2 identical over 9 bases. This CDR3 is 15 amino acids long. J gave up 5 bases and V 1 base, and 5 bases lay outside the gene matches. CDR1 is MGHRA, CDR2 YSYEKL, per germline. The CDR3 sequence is CASSQVGLALETQYF. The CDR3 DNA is TGCGCCAGCAGCCAAGTCGGACTAGCGCTGGAGACCCAGTACTTC.

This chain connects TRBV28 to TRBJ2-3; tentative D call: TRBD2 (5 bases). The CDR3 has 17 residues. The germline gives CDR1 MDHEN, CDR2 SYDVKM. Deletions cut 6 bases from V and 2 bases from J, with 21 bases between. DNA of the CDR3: TGTGCCAGCAGCGCCTCCGGACTCCTAAATACCACAGATACGCAGTATTTT. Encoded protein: CASSASGLLNTTDTQYF.

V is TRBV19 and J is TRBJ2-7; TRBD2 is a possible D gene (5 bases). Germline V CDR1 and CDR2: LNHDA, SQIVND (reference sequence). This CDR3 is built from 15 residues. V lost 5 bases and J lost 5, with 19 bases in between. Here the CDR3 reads CASSPRGEGLDEQYF. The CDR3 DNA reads TGTGCCAGTAGTCCCCGGGGTGAAGGGCTTGACGAGCAGTACTTC.

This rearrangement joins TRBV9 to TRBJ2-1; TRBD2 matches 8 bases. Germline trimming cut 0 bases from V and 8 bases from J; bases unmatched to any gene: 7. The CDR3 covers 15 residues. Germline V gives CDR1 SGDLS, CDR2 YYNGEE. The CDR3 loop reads CASSVGVAGYDEQFF. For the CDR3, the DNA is TGTGCCAGCAGCGTAGGGGTAGCGGGATATGATGAGCAGTTCTTC. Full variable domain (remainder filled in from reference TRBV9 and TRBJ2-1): DSGVTQTPKHLITATGQRVTLRCSPRSGDLSVYWYQQSLDQGLQFLIQYYNGEERAKGNILERFSAQQFPDLHSELNLSSLELGDSALYFCASSVGVAGYDEQFFGPGTRLTVL.

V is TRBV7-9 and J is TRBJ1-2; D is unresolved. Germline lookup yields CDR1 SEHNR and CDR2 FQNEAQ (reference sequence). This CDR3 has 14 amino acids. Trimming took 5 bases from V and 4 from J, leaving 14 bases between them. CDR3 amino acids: CASSVYLTVYGYTF. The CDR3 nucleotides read TGTGCCAGCAGCGTATACTTGACTGTCTATGGCTACACCTTC.

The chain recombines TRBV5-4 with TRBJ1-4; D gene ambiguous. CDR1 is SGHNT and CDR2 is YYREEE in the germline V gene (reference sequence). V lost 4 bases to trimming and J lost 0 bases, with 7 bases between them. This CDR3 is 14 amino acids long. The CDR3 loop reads CASSQSPTNEKLFF. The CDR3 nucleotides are TGTGCCAGCAGCCAATCCCCAACTAATGAAAAACTGTTTTTT.

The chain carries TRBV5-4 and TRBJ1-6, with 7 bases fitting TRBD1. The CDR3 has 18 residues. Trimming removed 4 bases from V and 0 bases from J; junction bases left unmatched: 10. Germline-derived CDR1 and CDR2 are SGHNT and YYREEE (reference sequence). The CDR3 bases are TGTGCCAGCAGCCCGGGACAGCTCTCCAGCTCCTATAATTCACCCCTCCACTTT. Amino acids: CASSPGQLSSSYNSPLHF.